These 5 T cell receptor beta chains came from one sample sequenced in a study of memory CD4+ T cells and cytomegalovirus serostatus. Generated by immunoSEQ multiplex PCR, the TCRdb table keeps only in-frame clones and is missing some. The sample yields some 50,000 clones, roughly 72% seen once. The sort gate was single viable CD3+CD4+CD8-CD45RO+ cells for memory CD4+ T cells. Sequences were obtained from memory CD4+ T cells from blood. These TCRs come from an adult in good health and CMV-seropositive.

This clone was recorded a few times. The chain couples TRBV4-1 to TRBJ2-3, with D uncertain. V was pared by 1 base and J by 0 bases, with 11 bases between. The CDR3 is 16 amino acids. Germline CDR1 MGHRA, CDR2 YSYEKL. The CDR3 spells CASSQVNLISTDTQYF. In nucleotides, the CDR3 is TGCGCCAGCAGCCAAGTCAACCTAATTAGCACAGATACGCAGTATTTT.

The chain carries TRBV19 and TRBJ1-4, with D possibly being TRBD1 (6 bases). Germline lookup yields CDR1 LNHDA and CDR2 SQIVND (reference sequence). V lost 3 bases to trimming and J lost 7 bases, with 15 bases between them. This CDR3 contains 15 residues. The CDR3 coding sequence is TGTGCCAGTAGTATCCGGACAGAAATGATTGAAAAACTGTTTTTT. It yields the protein CASSIRTEMIEKLFF.

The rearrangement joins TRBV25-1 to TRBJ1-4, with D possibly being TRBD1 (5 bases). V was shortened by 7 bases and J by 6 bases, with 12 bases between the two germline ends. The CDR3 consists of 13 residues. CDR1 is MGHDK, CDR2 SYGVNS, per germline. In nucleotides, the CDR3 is TGTGCCAGCAAAAGGGGAAGCGATGAAAAACTGTTTTTT. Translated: CASKRGSDEKLFF.

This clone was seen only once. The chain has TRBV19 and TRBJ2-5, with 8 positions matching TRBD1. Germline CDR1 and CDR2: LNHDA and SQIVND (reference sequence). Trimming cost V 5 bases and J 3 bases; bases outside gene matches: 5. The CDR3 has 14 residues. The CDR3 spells CASSLRTGKETQYF. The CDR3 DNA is TGTGCCAGTAGTCTCAGGACAGGGAAAGAGACCCAGTACTTC. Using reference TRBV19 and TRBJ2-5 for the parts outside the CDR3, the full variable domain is DGGITQSPKYLFRKEGQNVTLSCEQNLNHDAMYWYRQDPGQGLRLIYYSQIVNDFQKGDIAEGYSVSREKKESFPLTVTSAQKNPTAFYLCASSLRTGKETQYFGPGTRLLVL.

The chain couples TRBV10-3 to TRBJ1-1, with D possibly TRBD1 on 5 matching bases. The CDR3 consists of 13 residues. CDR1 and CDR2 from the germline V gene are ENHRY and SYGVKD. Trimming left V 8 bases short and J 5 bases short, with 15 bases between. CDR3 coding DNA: TGTGCCATCTACAGACGGGGCGTAACTGAAGCTTTCTTT. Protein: CAIYRRGVTEAFF.